This paragraph reports one TCR beta chain. Its antigen remains unidentified. Combining a sample-barcoded 5' primer with a J-beta primer mix, a second PCR ran for about 6 to 12 cycles. TCRdb called the 5' RACE reads again in MiXCR, with one record for every CDR3 protein. The profile covers about 1.8 million distinct CDR3 sequences, with roughly 52% appearing a single time and approximately 2.1% taken by the ten largest. The data derive from a study of blood T cells in healthy people across ages. The CDR3 has 15 amino acids. Trimming removed 5 bases at V and 5 bases at J, with 18 bases between. The germline V gene has CDR1 SGHVS and CDR2 FNYEAQ. Study results and caveats: Greater diversity and more naive CD4+ cells were seen in long-lived donors than in aged donors.

J is TRBJ1-2 and V is TRBV7-6; D uncertain. The sample comprised blood. The source of this sequence is a woman aged 40 to 50 in good health. The DNA of the CDR3 is TGTGCCAGCAGCCCCCATAGTTTAACCAATTATGGCTACACCTTC. It encodes CASSPHSLTNYGYTF.